Listed here are 19 T cell receptor beta chains from one sample, sequenced in a study of cytotoxic CD8 clonotypes in ibrutinib-treated CLL. This table comes from immunoSEQ multiplex PCR, and its TCRdb copy is limited to in-frame clones, with some not included. This sample has 70,000 to 80,000 clones, with more than 75% found just once. Specimen: PBMCs, collected at disease progression, from a patient treated with ibrutinib. The receptors shown here come from a human donor with chronic lymphocytic leukemia.

The rearrangement uses TRBV11-3 and TRBJ1-2; D is ambiguous. V lost 5 bases, J lost 5 bases, and 12 bases lay in between. This CDR3 is built from 13 residues. CDR1 is SGHNT and CDR2 is YENEEA in the germline V gene. CDR3 bases: TGTGCCAGCAGCCTTACCGGGAGGTATGGCTACACCTTC. It translates to CASSLTGRYGYTF. Complete variable domain (other parts from reference TRBV11-3 and TRBJ1-2): EAGVVQSPRYKIIEKKQPVAFWCNPISGHNTLYWYLQNLGQGPELLIRYENEEAVDDSQLPKDRFSAERLKGVDSTLKIQPAELGDSAVYLCASSLTGRYGYTFGSGTRLTVV.

This chain uses TRBV5-1 with TRBJ2-5; a weak D match, TRBD1 (5 bases). The CDR3 has 14 residues. V lost 4 bases to trimming and J lost 5 bases, with 15 bases between them. Germline V CDR1 and CDR2: SGHRS, YFSETQ. The CDR3 bases are TGCGCCAGCAGCACCCAACAGGTTTTGGAGACCCAGTACTTC. Translating it yields CASSTQQVLETQYF. The complete variable domain, with remaining parts taken from reference TRBV5-1 and TRBJ2-5, reads KAGVTQTPRYLIKTRGQQVTLSCSPISGHRSVSWYQQTPGQGLQFLFEYFSETQRNKGNFPGRFSGRQFSNSRSEMNVSTLELGDSALYLCASSTQQVLETQYFGPGTRLLVL.

The chain recombines TRBV30 with TRBJ1-5; D remains ambiguous. From germline, CDR1 is GTSNPN and CDR2 SVGIG (reference sequence). CDR3 length equals 13 residues. Trimming pared 2 bases from V and 5 bases from J, leaving 10 bases between. The CDR3 spells CAWSFGRDQPQHF. CDR3 DNA: TGTGCCTGGAGTTTCGGACGGGATCAGCCCCAGCATTTT.

V gene TRBV2 combines with J gene TRBJ2-5; either TRBD1 or TRBD2 may supply D (5 bases each). Trimming stripped 1 base from V and 5 bases from J, with 11 bases between. Germline CDR1 reads SNHLY; CDR2 reads FYNNEI. The CDR3 runs 14 residues. Here the CDR3 reads CASSEVGRRETQYF. The CDR3 region has the DNA TGTGCCAGCAGTGAAGTGGGACGAAGGGAGACCCAGTACTTC.

V and J are TRBV6-5 and TRBJ1-1; D is unresolved. CDR3 length equals 14 residues. V was pared by 2 bases and J by 6 bases, with 13 bases between. Per germline, CDR1 MNHEY and CDR2 SVGAGI. The CDR3 loop is CASSYGVGISEAFF. CDR3 bases: TGTGCCAGCAGTTACGGCGTCGGGATCTCTGAAGCTTTCTTT.

This clone was found once. CDR3 in DNA: TGCGCCAGCAGCCAAGATAGCGGGAGAAATAGGCAGTACTTC. This translates into CASSQDSGRNRQYF. The chain recombines TRBV4-1 with TRBJ2-7; 9 bases match TRBD2. V lost 0 bases, J lost 9 bases, and 6 bases stayed unmatched. CDR1 and CDR2 from the germline V gene are MGHRA and YSYEKL. This CDR3 spans 14 amino acids.

This rearrangement joins TRBV7-9 to TRBJ1-3; the D gene is possibly TRBD1 (6 bases). Germline CDR1 is SEHNR and CDR2 is FQNEAQ (reference sequence). Trimming shortened V by 1 base and J by 2 bases, and 12 bases separated the two germline ends. The CDR3 loop spans 16 amino acids. As DNA, the CDR3 is TGTGCCAGCAGCTTAGGTACAGGGTTCGCTGGAAACACCATATATTTT. As protein: CASSLGTGFAGNTIYF.

The chain joins TRBV7-9 to TRBJ2-5, with TRBD2 identical over 11 bases. V shed 7 bases and J 5 bases; nucleotides not matched to a gene: 15. The CDR3 covers 17 residues. Germline V gives CDR1 SEHNR, CDR2 FQNEAQ (reference sequence). The CDR3 nucleotides read TGTGCCAGCACCAACCCCGGGTCTAGCGGGGGGAGCGAGACCCAGTACTTC. Translating gives CASTNPGSSGGSETQYF.

V and J are TRBV7-9 and TRBJ1-1, with a tentative D call TRBD1 (5 bases). The ends were cut back, 5 bases at V and 6 bases at J, with 19 bases in the middle. This CDR3 is built from 15 residues. Germline V gene data show CDR1 as SEHNR and CDR2 as FQNEAQ (reference sequence). CDR3 DNA sequence: TGTGCCAGCAGCGATGCGGGGGGAAGGAGGGCTGAAGCTTTCTTT. This sequence encodes CASSDAGGRRAEAFF.

This chain links TRBV30 with TRBJ2-5; 11 positions agree with TRBD2. V was pared by 0 bases and J by 4 bases, with 7 bases of the junction left unmatched. This CDR3 is 16 amino acids long. In germline, CDR1 is GTSNPN, CDR2 SVGIG (reference sequence). The CDR3: CAWSVLAGVPGETQYF. For the CDR3, the DNA is TGTGCCTGGAGTGTACTAGCGGGGGTACCGGGAGAGACCCAGTACTTC.

CDR3 nucleotide sequence: TGTGCCAGCAGCCAAGCGGGACCGGGCGAGCAGTACTTC. Protein: CASSQAGPGEQYF. The J gene is TRBJ2-7, the V gene TRBV28; 7 nucleotides line up with TRBD2. Germline CDR1 MDHEN, CDR2 SYDVKM. CDR3 length: 13 amino acids. V gave up 6 bases and J gave up 6 bases; unmatched junction bases: 8.

The chain recombines TRBV28 with TRBJ1-2, with 9 bases matching TRBD1. Germline CDR1 is MDHEN and CDR2 is SYDVKM. With 6 bases clipped from V and 7 bases from J, the junction kept 6 bases outside the gene matches. CDR3 length: 13 amino acids. CDR3 loop: CASRLGQGFGYTF. In DNA form, the CDR3 reads TGTGCCAGCAGACTGGGACAGGGTTTTGGCTACACCTTC.

The chain uses TRBV28 and TRBJ1-1; 7 nucleotides line up with TRBD1. V lost 6 bases, J lost 0 bases, and 7 bases stayed unmatched. The germline V gene encodes CDR1 MDHEN and CDR2 SYDVKM. This CDR3 is built from 15 residues. CDR3 loop: CASRSGTDMNTEAFF. CDR3 DNA sequence: TGTGCCAGCAGGTCCGGGACAGACATGAACACTGAAGCTTTCTTT.

The V call is TRBV2, the J call TRBJ1-1; D unresolved. V was pared by 2 bases and J by 8 bases, with 9 bases between. The CDR3 length is 12 residues. Germline V gives CDR1 SNHLY, CDR2 FYNNEI. The CDR3 is CASSENGREAFF. The DNA for the CDR3 is TGTGCCAGCAGTGAAAACGGGAGGGAAGCTTTCTTT.

This clone was detected a few times. This chain connects TRBV2 to TRBJ1-2; tentative D call: TRBD1 (5 bases). Deletions cut 11 bases from V and 1 base from J, with 14 bases between. The CDR3 is 13 amino acids. Per the germline V gene, CDR1 is SNHLY and CDR2 is FYNNEI. CDR3 coding DNA: TGTGCCCTTTCCGGGGGGGTTAACTATGGCTACACCTTC. This encodes CALSGGVNYGYTF.

This chain joins TRBV7-3 and TRBJ2-7; TRBD2 matches 13 bases. In germline, CDR1 is SGHTA, CDR2 FQGTGA. The CDR3 length is 15 residues. J gave up 4 bases and V 5 bases, and 5 bases lay outside the gene matches. CDR3 region: CASSVLAGGPYEQYF. The DNA for the CDR3 is TGTGCCAGCAGCGTACTAGCGGGAGGGCCTTACGAGCAGTACTTC.

The chain joins TRBV5-1 to TRBJ2-5, with a weak D call TRBD1 (5 bases). The CDR3 is 16 amino acids. The ends were cut back, 0 bases at V and 1 base at J, with 13 bases in the middle. The germline gives CDR1 SGHRS, CDR2 YFSETQ. CDR3 amino acids: CASSLEVGRAQETQYF. Written as DNA, the CDR3 is TGCGCCAGCAGCTTGGAGGTGGGCAGGGCCCAAGAGACCCAGTACTTC.

J is TRBJ1-2 and V is TRBV4-1, with D perhaps matching TRBD1 (6 bases). Trimming shortened V by 2 bases and J by 4 bases, and 14 bases separated the two germline ends. The germline gives CDR1 MGHRA, CDR2 YSYEKL. The CDR3 totals 15 residues. This chain's CDR3 is CASSQLQGKGYGYTF. The CDR3 DNA is TGCGCCAGCAGCCAACTGCAGGGGAAAGGCTATGGCTACACCTTC.

V and J are TRBV18 and TRBJ1-2, with TRBD1 matching 8 bases. V shed 7 bases and J 11 bases; nucleotides not matched to a gene: 18. CDR1 and CDR2 (germline): KGHSH, LQKENI. There are 15 residues in the CDR3. The CDR3 bases are TGTGCCAGCTACCAGACAGGGGTCCACCATGTAGGTTACACCTTC. It is translated as CASYQTGVHHVGYTF.